This TCR beta chain comes out of a study of cytomegalovirus exposure and HLA in healthy donors. Study-wide findings and caveats: Roughly uniform depth of sequencing across donors was assumed in presence/absence analyses. The investigators catalogued 150 to 200 TCR beta chains as cytomegalovirus-associated.

With regard to this clone: The antigen remains unidentified.

This PCR relied on a set of 60 Vbeta primers and 13 Jbeta primers. Libraries were prepared by immunoSEQ multiplex PCR; TCRdb keeps only in-frame clonotypes and omits some of them. The sample consists of tens of thousands of clones, about 71% of them appearing once. The V end lost 3 bases, the J end lost 2 bases, and 11 bases lay between the germline ends. The CDR3 is made up of 14 amino acids. Looked up from germline, CDR1 is SGHDT and CDR2 is YYEEEE. The source is a man in his fifties or sixties in good health and CMV-seropositive. The specimen was PBMCs. This sequence joins TRBV5-6 and TRBJ1-1; no reliable D call. The CDR3, as DNA: TGTGCCAGCAGCTCGGGAGACATAAACACTGAAGCTTTCTTT. It encodes CASSSGDINTEAFF.